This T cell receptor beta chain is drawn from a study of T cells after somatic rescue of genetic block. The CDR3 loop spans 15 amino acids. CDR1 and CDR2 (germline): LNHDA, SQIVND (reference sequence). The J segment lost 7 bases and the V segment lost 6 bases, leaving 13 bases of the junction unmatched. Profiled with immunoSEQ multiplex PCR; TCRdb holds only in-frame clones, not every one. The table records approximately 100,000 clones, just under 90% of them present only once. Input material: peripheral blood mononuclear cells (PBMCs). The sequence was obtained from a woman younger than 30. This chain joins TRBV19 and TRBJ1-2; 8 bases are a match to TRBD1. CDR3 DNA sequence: TGTGCCAGTAGGGGAGGAGCAGGGGGCTTCTCTGGCTACACCTTC. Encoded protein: CASRGGAGGFSGYTF.